The clone carrying this T cell receptor (beta chain) was seen a single time. Its antigen is still unknown. TCRdb keeps only in-frame clones here, not all; method: immunoSEQ multiplex PCR. Of approximately 40,000 clones detected, 88% appear once; the ten largest clones hold approximately 13%. The data stem from a study of OX40 agonist ivuxolimab in advanced cancers. Study context: Dose-escalation patients suffered from hepatocellular carcinoma, melanoma, renal cell or head and neck cancer. Findings of the study overall: On average, CD8+ T cells showed a greater number of expanded clones than CD4+. Among the least clonally expanded were partial responders at 0.1-3.0 mg/kg.

Collection of blood occurred at baseline, at cycle 4 day 1, and at cycle 7 day 1. The CDR3 is 20 amino acids. After removal of 1 base from V and 5 bases from J, the junction contained 20 bases not matched to a gene. Per the germline V gene, CDR1 is SGHDN and CDR2 is FVKESK. Specimen: CD4+ or CD8+ T cells sorted from blood, collected in a trial of the OX40 agonist ivuxolimab. The chain combines TRBV14 with TRBJ2-5; the match to TRBD2 covers 9 bases. This receptor was identified in an adult with an advanced solid tumor such as melanoma, head and neck, liver or kidney cancer. CDR3 sequence: CASSQAHPGLALLRGETQYF. The CDR3 bases are TGTGCCAGCAGCCAAGCTCACCCGGGACTAGCACTCCTGAGGGGGGAGACCCAGTACTTC.